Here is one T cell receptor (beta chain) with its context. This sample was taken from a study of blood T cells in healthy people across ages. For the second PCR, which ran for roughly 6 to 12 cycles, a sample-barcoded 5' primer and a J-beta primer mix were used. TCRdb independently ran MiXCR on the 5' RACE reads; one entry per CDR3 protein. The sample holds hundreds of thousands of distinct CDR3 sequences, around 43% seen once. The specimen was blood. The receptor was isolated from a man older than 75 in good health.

CDR3 sequence (DNA): TGTGCCAGCAGTTACGGGGGGTCTAGCGGGGGGCCAGCAGATACGCAGTATTTT. This encodes CASSYGGSSGGPADTQYF. The chain couples TRBV12-3 or TRBV12-4 to TRBJ2-3, with 11 bases matching TRBD2. V lost 4 bases to trimming and J lost 4 bases; unmatched junction nucleotides: 13. There are 18 residues in the CDR3.